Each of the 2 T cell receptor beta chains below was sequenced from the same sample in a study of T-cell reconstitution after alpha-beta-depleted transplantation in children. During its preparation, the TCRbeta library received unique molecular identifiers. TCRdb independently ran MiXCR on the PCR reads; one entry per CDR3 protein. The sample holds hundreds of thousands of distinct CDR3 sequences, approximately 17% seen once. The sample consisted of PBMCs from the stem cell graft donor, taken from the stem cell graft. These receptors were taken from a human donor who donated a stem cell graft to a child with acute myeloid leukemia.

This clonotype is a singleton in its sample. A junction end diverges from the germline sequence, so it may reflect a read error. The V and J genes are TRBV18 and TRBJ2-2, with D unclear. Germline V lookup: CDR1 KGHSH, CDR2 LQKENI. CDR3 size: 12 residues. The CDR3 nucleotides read TGTGCCAGCTCATCGAACGCCGGGGAGCTGTTTTTT. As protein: CASSSNAGELFF. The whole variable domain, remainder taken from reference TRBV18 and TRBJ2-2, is NAGVMQNPRHLVRRRGQEARLRCSPMKGHSHVYWYRQLPEEGLKFMVYLQKENIIDESGMPKERFSAEFPKEGPSILRIQQVVRGDSAAYFCASSSNAGELFFGEGSRLTVL.

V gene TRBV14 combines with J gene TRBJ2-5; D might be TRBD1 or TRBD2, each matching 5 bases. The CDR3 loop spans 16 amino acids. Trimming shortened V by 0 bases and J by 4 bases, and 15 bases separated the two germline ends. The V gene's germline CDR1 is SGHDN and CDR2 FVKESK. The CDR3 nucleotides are TGTGCCAGCAGCCAAGACCTCGCTCCGGGACGAGAGACCCAGTACTTC. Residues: CASSQDLAPGRETQYF.